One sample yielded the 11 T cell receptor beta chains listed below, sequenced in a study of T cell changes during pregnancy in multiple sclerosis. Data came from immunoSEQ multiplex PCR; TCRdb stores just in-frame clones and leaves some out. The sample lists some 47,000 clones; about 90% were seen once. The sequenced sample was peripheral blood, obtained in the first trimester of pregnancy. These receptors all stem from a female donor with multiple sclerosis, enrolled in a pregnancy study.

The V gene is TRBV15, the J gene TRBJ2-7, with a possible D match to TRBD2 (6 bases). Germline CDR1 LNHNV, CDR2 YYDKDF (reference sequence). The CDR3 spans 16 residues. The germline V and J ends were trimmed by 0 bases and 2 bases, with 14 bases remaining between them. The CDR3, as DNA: TGTGCCACCAGCAGAGATTATCCGGGGGTGGCCTACGAGCAGTACTTC. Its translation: CATSRDYPGVAYEQYF.

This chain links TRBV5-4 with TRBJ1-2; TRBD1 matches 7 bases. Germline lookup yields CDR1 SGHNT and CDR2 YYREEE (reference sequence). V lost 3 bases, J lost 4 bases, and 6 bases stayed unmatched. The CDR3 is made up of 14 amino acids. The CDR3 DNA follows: TGTGCCAGCAGCTGGAGGGACAGTGTCTATGGCTACACCTTC. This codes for CASSWRDSVYGYTF.

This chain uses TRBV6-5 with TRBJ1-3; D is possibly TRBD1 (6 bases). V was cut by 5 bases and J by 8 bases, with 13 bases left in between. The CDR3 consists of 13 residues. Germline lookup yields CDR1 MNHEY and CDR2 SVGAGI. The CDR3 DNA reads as TGTGCCAGCAGTCGGACAGTTTCGGACACCATATATTTT. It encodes CASSRTVSDTIYF.

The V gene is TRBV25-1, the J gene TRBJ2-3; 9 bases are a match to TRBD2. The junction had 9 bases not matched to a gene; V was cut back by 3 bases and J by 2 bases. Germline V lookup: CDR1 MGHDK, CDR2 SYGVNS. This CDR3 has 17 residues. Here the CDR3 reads CASSDPSTSGPTDTQYF. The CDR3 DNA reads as TGTGCCAGCAGTGACCCCTCGACTAGCGGACCCACAGATACGCAGTATTTT.

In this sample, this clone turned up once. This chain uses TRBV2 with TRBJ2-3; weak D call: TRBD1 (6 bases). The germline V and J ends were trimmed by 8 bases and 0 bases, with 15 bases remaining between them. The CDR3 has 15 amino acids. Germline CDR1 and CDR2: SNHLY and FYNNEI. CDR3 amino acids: CASRRRTESTDTQYF. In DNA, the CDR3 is TGTGCCAGCCGCCGCCGGACAGAGAGCACAGATACGCAGTATTTT.

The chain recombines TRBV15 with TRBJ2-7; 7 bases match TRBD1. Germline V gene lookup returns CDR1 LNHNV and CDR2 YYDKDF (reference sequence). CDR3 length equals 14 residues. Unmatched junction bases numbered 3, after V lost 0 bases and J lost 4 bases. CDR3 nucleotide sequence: TGTGCCACCAGCAGAGAGGTACAGGGGTACGAGCAGTACTTC. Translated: CATSREVQGYEQYF.

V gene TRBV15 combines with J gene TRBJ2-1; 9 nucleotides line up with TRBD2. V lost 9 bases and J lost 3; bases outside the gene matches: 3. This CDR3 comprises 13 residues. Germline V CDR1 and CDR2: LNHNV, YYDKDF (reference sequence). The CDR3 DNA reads TGTGCCACAGGGCGGGGGGGCTACAATGAGCAGTTCTTC. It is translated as CATGRGGYNEQFF.

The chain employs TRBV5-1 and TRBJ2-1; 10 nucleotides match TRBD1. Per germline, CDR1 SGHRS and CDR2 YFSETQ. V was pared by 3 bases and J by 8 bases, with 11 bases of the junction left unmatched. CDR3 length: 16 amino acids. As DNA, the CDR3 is TGCGCCAGCAGCTACTCTCCCGGACAGGGGGGTGATGAGCAGTTCTTC. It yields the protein CASSYSPGQGGDEQFF.

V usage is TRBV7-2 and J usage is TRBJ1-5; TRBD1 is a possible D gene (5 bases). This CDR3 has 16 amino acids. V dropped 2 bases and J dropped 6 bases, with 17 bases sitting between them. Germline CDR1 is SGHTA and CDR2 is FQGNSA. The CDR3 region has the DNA TGTGCCAGCAGCTTATTAGGAGGCCGCGGGGCTCAGCCCCAGCATTTT. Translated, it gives CASSLLGGRGAQPQHF.

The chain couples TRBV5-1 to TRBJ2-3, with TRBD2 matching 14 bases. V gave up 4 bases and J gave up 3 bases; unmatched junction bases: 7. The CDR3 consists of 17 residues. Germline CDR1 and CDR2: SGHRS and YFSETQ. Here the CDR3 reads CASSLGLAGGSTDTQYF. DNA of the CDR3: TGCGCCAGCAGCCTCGGACTAGCGGGGGGAAGTACAGATACGCAGTATTTT.

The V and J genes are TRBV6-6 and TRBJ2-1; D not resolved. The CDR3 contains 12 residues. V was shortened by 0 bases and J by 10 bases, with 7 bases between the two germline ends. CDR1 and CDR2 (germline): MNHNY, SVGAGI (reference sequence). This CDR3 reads CASSYSGREQFF. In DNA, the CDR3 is TGTGCCAGCAGTTACTCGGGCAGGGAGCAGTTCTTC.